This T cell receptor (beta chain) emerged from a study of cytomegalovirus exposure and HLA in healthy donors. General study findings and limits: The study designated 164 TCR beta chains cytomegalovirus-associated.

CDR3 length equals 13 residues. Germline-derived CDR1 and CDR2 are SGHVS and FNYEAQ. Trimming took 5 bases from V and 0 from J, leaving 8 bases between them. A word on this clone: No antigen is known for it.

The PCR was carried out with 60 Vbeta primers and 13 Jbeta primers. Sequencing used immunoSEQ multiplex PCR; TCRdb keeps in-frame clones, though not all of them. The table lists about 64,000 clones, over 70% of them singletons, with 4% to 5.5% in the top ten. The origin of this receptor is a male donor in good health and CMV-seropositive. This rearrangement joins TRBV7-6 to TRBJ2-7; D is perhaps TRBD1 (6 bases). Sequencing input: PBMCs. The CDR3 DNA follows: TGTGCCAGCAGCAAACAGGGCTCCTACGAGCAGTACTTC. Translation: CASSKQGSYEQYF.